This T cell receptor beta chain was recovered during a study of T cell responses to AZD1222 COVID-19 vaccine. The study, taken as a whole, reports: After the peak T cell response, and only then, were repertoires sampled. Regions left unmutated in variants are reportedly the target of nearly half of spike-specific TCRs. Donors were chiefly white British, with a greater number of females, and clonal diversity was perhaps underestimated.

Profiling relied on immunoSEQ multiplex PCR, and the TCRdb table lists in-frame clones only, not all of them. The sample shows about 130,000 clones, 89% of them seen only once. The V end lost 3 bases, the J end lost 6 bases, and 8 bases lay between the germline ends. CDR1 KGHSH and CDR2 LQKENI come from the germline V gene. The CDR3 covers 12 residues. Samples with a second dose at about 4 or about 12 weeks were pooled together. Comment on this clone: Its antigen is currently unknown.

The sequences come from peripheral blood, collected 28 days after the second AZD1222 dose. This sequence joins TRBV18 and TRBJ1-1; D gene ambiguous. The receptor was derived from an adult who received the AZD1222 COVID-19 vaccine. CDR3 residues: CASSPWGAEAFF. CDR3 nucleotides: TGTGCCAGCTCACCGTGGGGTGCTGAAGCTTTCTTT.